This T cell receptor beta chain emerged from a study of blood T cell repertoires in COVID-19. The junction had 10 bases not matched to a gene; V was cut back by 0 bases and J by 1 base. The CDR3 length is 18 residues. Germline loops: CDR1 SNHLY, CDR2 FYNNEI. In the original processing: For nucleated cells, counts were estimated from reference gene primer amplification. Repertoires were generated with immunoSEQ multiplex PCR, while TCRdb's copy carries only in-frame clones and drops some. D and trimming come from the DNA, and the V and J calls and clone size come from that table. The sample has tens of thousands of clones; roughly 90% are singletons.

Source material: peripheral blood. The chain recombines TRBV2 with TRBJ1-1, with TRBD1 matching over 8 bases. The clonotype originates from a woman aged 45-59 years with active or convalescent COVID-19. In nucleotides, the CDR3 is TGTGCCAGCAGTGAAGCAGGGGGGACCGGGACAGGGAACACTGAAGCTTTCTTT. Protein sequence: CASSEAGGTGTGNTEAFF.